The 16 T cell receptor beta chains in this list originate from one sample, sequenced in a study of blood T cell repertoires in COVID-19. TCRdb's copy holds only in-frame clones and misses some; the assay was immunoSEQ multiplex PCR. The sample consists of about 120,000 clones, 85% of them appearing once. Material for sequencing was peripheral blood. Receptors originate from a man of 80 years or more with acute or convalescent COVID-19.

The CDR3 sequence: CASSLGRTANYGYTF. CDR3 coding DNA: TGTGCCAGCAGTTTGGGCCGAACCGCTAACTATGGCTACACCTTC. This chain uses TRBV28 with TRBJ1-2; D remains ambiguous. The CDR3 has 15 amino acids. V was trimmed by 3 bases and J by 0 bases, leaving 11 bases between them. Germline CDR1 is MDHEN and CDR2 is SYDVKM.

The chain joins TRBV9 to TRBJ1-4, with 9 bases lining up with TRBD1. Germline values: CDR1 SGDLS, CDR2 YYNGEE. V shed 4 bases, J shed 3 bases, and the junction held 7 bases outside the gene matches. CDR3 length equals 16 residues. CDR3 in DNA: TGTGCCAGCAGCTCCCAACAGGGGGCTTCTAATGAAAAACTGTTTTTT. Translating it yields CASSSQQGASNEKLFF.

V and J are TRBV3-1 (or the pseudogene TRBV3-2) and TRBJ2-7; D unclear. Germline V gives CDR1 LGHDT, CDR2 YNNKEL (reference sequence). This CDR3 region has 12 residues. With 0 bases removed from V and 4 bases from J, the gap between germline ends came to 4 bases. The CDR3 loop is CASSQERYEQYF. DNA for the CDR3: TGTGCCAGCAGCCAAGAGCGTTACGAGCAGTACTTC.

This rearrangement joins TRBV7-9 to TRBJ1-4; D is perhaps TRBD1 (6 bases). Germline lookup yields CDR1 SEHNR and CDR2 FQNEAQ (reference sequence). The germline V and J ends were trimmed by 3 bases and 4 bases, with 6 bases remaining between them. This CDR3 is built from 13 residues. The CDR3 DNA follows: TGTGCCAGCAGCTTGGACAGTAATGAAAAACTGTTTTTT. Encoded protein: CASSLDSNEKLFF.

The chain has TRBV21-1 and TRBJ2-7; TRBD2, the D gene given by the table, was not confirmed from the DNA. TRBV21-1 is described as a pseudogene. The CDR3 consists of 14 residues. The CDR3 is CASSSGSSSYEQYF. The CDR3 bases are TGTGCCAGCTCTAGCGGGAGCTCGTCCTACGAGCAGTACTTC.

The chain couples TRBV27 to TRBJ1-2; D perhaps matches TRBD1 (5 bases). The V end lost 5 bases, the J end lost 8 bases, and 18 bases lay between the germline ends. CDR1 is MNHEY, CDR2 SMNVEV, per germline (reference sequence). The CDR3 spans 14 residues. CDR3 bases: TGTGCCAGCAGTACTCGTCAGGGATCCCAAGGCTACACCTTC. Its translation is CASSTRQGSQGYTF.

The chain recombines TRBV7-2 with TRBJ1-1; 9 nucleotides match TRBD1. The V gene's germline CDR1 is SGHTA and CDR2 FQGNSA. The length of the CDR3 is 15 residues. J gave up 4 bases and V 1 base, and 4 bases lay outside the gene matches. CDR3 in DNA: TGTGCCAGCAGCTTAGGGGACAGGGATTCCACTGAAGCTTTCTTT. Translated, it gives CASSLGDRDSTEAFF.

DNA for the CDR3: TGCAGCGCGGGGCAGACTGAAGCTTTCTTT. It encodes CSAGQTEAFF. This chain uses TRBV29-1 with TRBJ1-1; TRBD1 might be the D (5 bases). Germline V gives CDR1 SQVTM, CDR2 ANQGSEA. With 7 bases removed from V and 5 bases from J, the gap between germline ends came to 8 bases. This CDR3 is built from 10 residues.

V gene TRBV6-5 combines with J gene TRBJ2-4; D may be TRBD1 (5 bases). The germline V gene encodes CDR1 MNHEY and CDR2 SVGAGI. Trimming pared 2 bases from V and 0 bases from J, leaving 11 bases between. The CDR3 is 16 amino acids. The CDR3 is CASSYGAALAKNIQYF. DNA of the CDR3: TGTGCCAGCAGTTACGGGGCAGCGCTAGCCAAAAACATTCAGTACTTC.

This chain links TRBV7-3 with TRBJ1-2; 8 bases are shared with TRBD1. CDR1 and CDR2 from the germline V gene are SGHTA and FQGTGA. This CDR3 has 13 amino acids. Trimming took 5 bases from V and 5 from J; bases not matched to a gene: 4. The CDR3 spells CASSQGAGYGYTF. The CDR3 region has the DNA TGTGCCAGCAGCCAGGGGGCGGGGTATGGCTACACCTTC. The variable domain in full, completed from reference TRBV7-3 and TRBJ1-2, reads GAGVSQTPSNKVTEKGKYVELRCDPISGHTALYWYRQSLGQGPEFLIYFQGTGAADDSGLPNDRFFAVRPEGSVSTLKIQRTERGDSAVYLCASSQGAGYGYTFGSGTRLTVV.

A single count supports this clone. The chain couples TRBV28 to TRBJ1-2; the D gene is possibly TRBD1 (5 bases). Germline V lookup: CDR1 MDHEN, CDR2 SYDVKM. The V end lost 3 bases, the J end lost 0 bases, and 11 bases lay between the germline ends. The CDR3 totals 15 residues. CDR3 sequence (DNA): TGTGCCAGCAGTTTGGGGGGAATCGCTAACTATGGCTACACCTTC. Translating it yields CASSLGGIANYGYTF.

The chain is built from TRBV24-1 and TRBJ1-1; D is unresolved. Germline CDR1 is KGHDR and CDR2 is SFDVKD. Deletions cut 4 bases from V and 6 bases from J, with 14 bases between. The CDR3 runs 14 residues. The CDR3 loop is CATSEGGARPEAFF. For the CDR3, the DNA is TGTGCCACCAGTGAAGGCGGTGCCAGACCTGAAGCTTTCTTT.

This chain uses TRBV12-5 with TRBJ2-1; 11 bases line up with TRBD2. Trimming cost V 1 base and J 4 bases; bases outside gene matches: 6. The CDR3 covers 17 residues. Germline V CDR1 and CDR2: LGHNT, FRNRAP. The CDR3 bases are TGTGCTAGTGGTTTGGGTCCCACTAGCGGGGGTTACAATGAGCAGTTCTTC. Amino acid sequence: CASGLGPTSGGYNEQFF.

The genes are TRBV7-9 and TRBJ1-2, with D tentatively TRBD1 (6 bases). The CDR3 has 12 amino acids. The V gene's germline CDR1 is SEHNR and CDR2 FQNEAQ (reference sequence). The V gene lost 3 bases and the J gene lost 8 bases, with 10 bases spanning the gap. The CDR3 nucleotides read TGTGCCAGCAGCTTCACAGGGACGGGCTACACCTTC. The encoded protein is CASSFTGTGYTF.

The chain has TRBV30 and TRBJ1-2; TRBD1 is a possible D gene (6 bases). The CDR3 runs 12 residues. Per germline, CDR1 GTSNPN and CDR2 SVGIG (reference sequence). V was shortened by 5 bases and J by 7 bases, with 14 bases between the two germline ends. CDR3 residues: CAWGSDSSGYTF. The CDR3, as DNA: TGTGCCTGGGGCTCGGACAGCTCTGGCTACACCTTC.

The genes are TRBV30 and TRBJ2-6, with a weak D call TRBD1 (5 bases). From germline, CDR1 is GTSNPN and CDR2 SVGIG (reference sequence). The CDR3 loop spans 15 amino acids. CDR3 loop: CALNSGNSGANVLTF. The CDR3 DNA sequence: TGTGCTTTAAACTCAGGGAACTCTGGGGCCAACGTCCTGACTTTC.